This record covers a single T cell receptor (beta chain). The antigen is not known. This sample is part of a study of T cells after yellow fever vaccination. Study overall: Low-cell-number fractions were prepared with SMART-Seq v4 Ultra Low Input. Notes on the study in general: There was a small share of clonotypes that showed up in both the CD4 and CD8 compartments. Post-booster repertoires again held most primary-vaccination clones (approximately 96% CD4, roughly 90% CD8). Peak timing came faster in the weaker secondary response, day 5 versus 15.

There are 15 residues in the CDR3. Trimming pared 3 bases from V and 4 bases from J, leaving 13 bases between. CDR1 LNHDA and CDR2 SQIVND come from the germline V gene (reference sequence). TCRdb reprocessed the 5' RACE reads with MiXCR, giving one entry per CDR3 protein. The repertoire holds around 350,000 distinct CDR3 sequences, with roughly 6.2% as singletons. The sequences come from PBMCs, collected 5 days after the yellow fever booster vaccination. The source is a man aged 25-40 years who received the YFV17D yellow fever vaccine. The chain uses TRBV19 and TRBJ2-1, with no clear D. Here the CDR3 DNA reads TGTGCCAGTAGTATCGGGTTAGCTCTATACAATGAGCAGTTCTTC. Its protein is CASSIGLALYNEQFF.